Shown below are 28 T cell receptor beta chains from a single sample sequenced in a study of blood T cells in healthy people across ages. A J-beta primer mix and a sample-barcoded 5' primer were used in a second PCR of roughly 7 to 12 cycles. TCRdb itself ran the 5' RACE reads through MiXCR, one entry per CDR3 protein. Altogether fewer than 700,000 distinct CDR3 sequences are present, less than 60% being singletons, with the ten largest covering around 25%. Sequencing was carried out using blood. These receptors all stem from a man at least 80 years old in good health.

J is TRBJ2-7 and V is TRBV9; tentatively, D is TRBD1 or TRBD2 (5 bases each). The V and J ends lost 0 bases and 2 bases respectively, with 12 bases between them. The CDR3 sequence is 15 residues long. Germline V gives CDR1 SGDLS, CDR2 YYNGEE. The CDR3 bases are TGTGCCAGCAGCGTAGGGGACGGATTCCCCTACGAGCAGTACTTC. Protein product: CASSVGDGFPYEQYF.

For this clonotype: At one boundary the junction diverges from the germline segment, which might be a read error. The rearrangement joins TRBV20-1 to TRBJ2-6; D is perhaps TRBD1 (5 bases). Looked up from germline, CDR1 is DFQATT and CDR2 is SNEGSKA (reference sequence). The CDR3 contains 14 residues. Here the CDR3 DNA reads TGCAGTGCTAGGGATAATTCTGGGGCCAACTTCCTGACTTTC. Amino acids: CSARDNSGANFLTF.

V and J are TRBV6-5 and TRBJ2-3, with 9 bases lining up with TRBD2. V dropped 6 bases and J dropped 10; count of bases not matched to a gene: 11. Germline lookup yields CDR1 MNHEY and CDR2 SVGAGI. The CDR3 length is 14 residues. The CDR3 region is CASSREWRGGSQYF. The CDR3 nucleotides are TGTGCCAGCAGCCGCGAGTGGCGGGGGGGTTCGCAGTATTTT.

This clonotype was detected only a few times. The chain employs TRBV7-2 and TRBJ2-7; no clear D. The CDR3 length is 11 residues. Germline CDR1 and CDR2: SGHTA and FQGNSA. Trimming removed 4 bases from V and 5 bases from J, with 6 bases in between. CDR3 loop: CASSSTNEQYF. In DNA form, the CDR3 reads TGTGCCAGCAGCTCGACAAACGAGCAGTACTTC. The full variable domain, its missing parts supplied by reference TRBV7-2 and TRBJ2-7, is GAGVSQSPSNKVTEKGKDVELRCDPISGHTALYWYRQSLGQGLEFLIYFQGNSAPDKSGLPSDRFSAERTGGSVSTLTIQRTQQEDSAVYLCASSSTNEQYFGPGTRLTVT.

V gene TRBV29-1 combines with J gene TRBJ1-2; D may be TRBD1 (5 bases). CDR3 length equals 15 residues. Trimming left V 5 bases short and J 7 bases short, with 23 bases between. Germline lookup yields CDR1 SQVTM and CDR2 ANQGSEA. The DNA of the CDR3 is TGCAGCGTTCCTCCCGTAGCGGGACCCTGGAGTGGCTACACCTTC. Amino acid sequence: CSVPPVAGPWSGYTF.

This clonotype has only a few counts. The V gene is TRBV4-3, the J gene TRBJ2-1; 7 bases fit TRBD2. Looked up from germline, CDR1 is LGHNA and CDR2 is YSLEER. V lost 3 bases and J lost 5; bases outside the gene matches: 4. This CDR3 spans 14 amino acids. In DNA, the CDR3 is TGCGCCAGCAGCCACGGACTAGGCGACAATGAGCAGTTCTTC. Its translation is CASSHGLGDNEQFF.

This rearrangement joins TRBV7-9 to TRBJ2-5; D not resolved. The V gene lost 0 bases and the J gene lost 2 bases, with 7 bases spanning the gap. This CDR3 comprises 14 residues. CDR1 and CDR2 (germline): SEHNR, FQNEAQ (reference sequence). The CDR3 DNA sequence: TGTGCCAGCAGCTTAGCTGTATCTCAAGAGACCCAGTACTTC. Its protein product is CASSLAVSQETQYF.

This chain connects TRBV7-2 to TRBJ2-5; the D is unclear. V dropped 5 bases and J dropped 0 bases, with 10 bases sitting between them. The V gene's germline CDR1 is SGHTA and CDR2 FQGNSA. The CDR3 has 14 amino acids. The CDR3 DNA reads as TGTGCCAGCAGCCCACATCCGTACCAAGAGACCCAGTACTTC. Protein sequence: CASSPHPYQETQYF.

The chain couples TRBV7-2 to TRBJ2-5; perhaps D is TRBD1 or TRBD2 (5 bases each). This CDR3 is built from 15 residues. Germline V CDR1 and CDR2: SGHTA, FQGNSA. Trimming cost V 5 bases and J 5 bases, with 18 bases left between them. CDR3 coding DNA: TGTGCCAGCAGCGAAGTCGGGGCTAGCTGGGAGACCCAGTACTTC. Translation gives CASSEVGASWETQYF.

This CDR3 reads CAISSFGQGRETQYF. In nucleotides, the CDR3 is TGTGCCATCAGTTCTTTCGGACAGGGCCGGGAGACCCAGTACTTC. The chain links TRBV10-3 to TRBJ2-5; 8 bases map to TRBD1. CDR1 ENHRY and CDR2 SYGVKD come from the germline V gene. The CDR3 runs 15 residues. The ends lost 5 bases at V and 5 bases at J; junction bases unmatched: 10.

This clonotype has more than one count but fewer than ten. A much larger clone lies a single base off, so this may be a read error. The chain is built from TRBV6-5 and TRBJ2-7; possibly TRBD2 for D (5 bases). CDR1 MNHEY and CDR2 SVGAGI come from the germline V gene. Trimming removed 6 bases from V and 0 bases from J, with 21 bases in between. The length of the CDR3 is 17 residues. DNA for the CDR3: TGTGCCAGCAGCCGCCTAGCAGCATTAGGGTTCTCCTACGAGCAGTACTTC. Translating gives CASSRLAALGFSYEQYF.

V is TRBV12-3 or TRBV12-4 and J is TRBJ2-7, with D perhaps TRBD1 (6 bases). The CDR3 has 14 amino acids. Between the trimmed V and J ends, which lost 5 bases and 5 bases, there was a span of 16 bases. The CDR3 spells CASSVHRVGDEQYF. The CDR3 DNA is TGTGCCAGCAGTGTCCACAGGGTAGGGGACGAGCAGTACTTC.

This clonotype was found a few times. This chain uses TRBV29-1 with TRBJ2-7, with D uncertain. CDR3 size: 14 residues. Trimming took off 6 bases at V and 0 bases at J, with 15 bases between the two ends. Germline V gene lookup returns CDR1 SQVTM and CDR2 ANQGSEA. CDR3 DNA: TGCAGCGTGGCCCTCTTCCGGAACTCCTACGAGCAGTACTTC. It specifies CSVALFRNSYEQYF.

This clonotype was found many times. The rearrangement joins TRBV6-6 to TRBJ2-3; D uncertain. This CDR3 has 15 residues. Germline V gene lookup returns CDR1 MNHNY and CDR2 SVGAGI (reference sequence). Between the trimmed V and J ends, which lost 6 bases and 4 bases, there was a span of 17 bases. This CDR3 is CASREDRLVADTQYF. The CDR3 DNA follows: TGTGCCAGCAGAGAGGACCGACTTGTCGCAGATACGCAGTATTTT.

The chain couples TRBV27 to TRBJ2-3; 10 nucleotides match TRBD1. This CDR3 is 17 amino acids long. Germline loops: CDR1 MNHEY, CDR2 SMNVEV (reference sequence). V shed 5 bases, J shed 5 bases, and the junction held 13 bases outside the gene matches. The CDR3 spells CASSRTLGQGYGDTQYF. CDR3 nucleotide sequence: TGTGCCAGCAGTCGGACCCTGGGACAGGGGTATGGAGATACGCAGTATTTT.

This clonotype was seen many times. This chain connects TRBV7-9 to TRBJ2-1; D is unclear. Per the germline V gene, CDR1 is SEHNR and CDR2 is FQNEAQ (reference sequence). The CDR3 consists of 12 residues. The germline V and J ends were trimmed by 0 bases and 4 bases, with 1 base remaining between them. DNA for the CDR3: TGTGCCAGCAGCTTAGCTTACAATGAGCAGTTCTTC. Its translation is CASSLAYNEQFF.

This clonotype has only a few counts. The V and J genes are TRBV27 and TRBJ2-1; TRBD2 aligns across 11 bases. The germline CDR1 and CDR2 sequences are MNHEY and SMNVEV (reference sequence). The CDR3 is made up of 15 amino acids. V was pared by 6 bases and J by 6 bases, with 7 bases of the junction left unmatched. CDR3 coding DNA: TGTGCCAGCAGGGATATAGCGGGAGGGTTCAATGAGCAGTTCTTC. Its protein product is CASRDIAGGFNEQFF.

The rearrangement uses TRBV7-8 and TRBJ2-7, with D tentatively TRBD1 (6 bases). Germline CDR1 and CDR2: SGHVS and FQNEAQ. The CDR3 is 14 amino acids. Trimming removed 5 bases from V and 5 bases from J, with 16 bases in between. The CDR3 spells CASSQRQDFNEQYF. CDR3 sequence (DNA): TGTGCCAGCAGCCAAAGACAGGATTTCAACGAGCAGTACTTC.

V gene TRBV5-1 combines with J gene TRBJ2-3, with 10 bases fitting TRBD2. With V trimmed by 4 bases and J by 2 bases, 7 bases remained unmatched. The CDR3 is 16 residues long. From germline, CDR1 is SGHRS and CDR2 YFSETQ. The CDR3 protein is CASSLLTSGTTDTQYF. The CDR3, as DNA: TGCGCCAGCAGCCTGCTTACTAGCGGGACCACAGATACGCAGTATTTT. The variable domain in full, with the rest retrieved from reference TRBV5-1 and TRBJ2-3, is KAGVTQTPRYLIKTRGQQVTLSCSPISGHRSVSWYQQTPGQGLQFLFEYFSETQRNKGNFPGRFSGRQFSNSRSEMNVSTLELGDSALYLCASSLLTSGTTDTQYFGPGTRLTVL.

J is TRBJ1-2 and V is TRBV7-9; a possible D gene is TRBD1 (5 bases). This CDR3 has 15 amino acids. CDR1 and CDR2 (germline): SEHNR, FQNEAQ (reference sequence). The V end lost 1 base, the J end lost 0 bases, and 9 bases lay between the germline ends. The CDR3 DNA reads TGTGCCAGCAGCTTAGTGGGGGTTACTAACTATGGCTACACCTTC. Translating it yields CASSLVGVTNYGYTF.

This chain links TRBV20-1 with TRBJ2-2, with D uncertain. The CDR3 has 17 residues. Trimming shortened V by 2 bases and J by 6 bases, and 22 bases separated the two germline ends. Germline CDR1 and CDR2: DFQATT and SNEGSKA (reference sequence). CDR3 DNA sequence: TGCAGTGCTAGACCCTCCCAGATAAGCTGGGGATCCGGGGAGCTGTTTTTT. It codes for CSARPSQISWGSGELFF.

The chain carries TRBV10-3 and TRBJ2-4; D may be TRBD1 (5 bases). The J call is uncertain, as TRBJ2-7 better fits the DNA end. CDR3 length: 12 amino acids. Germline loops: CDR1 ENHRY, CDR2 SYGVKD. The CDR3 region is CATTGTPYEQYF. CDR3 in DNA: TGTGCCACCACAGGTACACCCTACGAGCAGTACTTC.

The chain is built from TRBV2 and TRBJ2-5; D is possibly TRBD2 (5 bases). V dropped 1 base and J dropped 8 bases, with 11 bases sitting between them. The length of the CDR3 is 13 residues. Per the germline V gene, CDR1 is SNHLY and CDR2 is FYNNEI. In DNA form, the CDR3 reads TGTGCCAGCAGTGAAGTGGCGGGTAGAACCCAGTACTTC. Its translation is CASSEVAGRTQYF.

CDR3: CSALRATSHTEAFF. CDR3 sequence (DNA): TGCAGTGCTCTCCGGGCTACGTCGCACACTGAAGCTTTCTTT. The chain has TRBV20-1 and TRBJ1-1; D unclear. This CDR3 contains 14 residues. Per the germline V gene, CDR1 is DFQATT and CDR2 is SNEGSKA (reference sequence). V lost 5 bases, J lost 3 bases, and 16 bases lay in between.

The chain joins TRBV5-6 to TRBJ2-7; 7 bases match TRBD2. CDR1 SGHDT and CDR2 YYEEEE come from the germline V gene. The V and J ends lost 2 bases and 7 bases, in that order; junction bases with no gene match: 18. CDR3 length: 17 amino acids. The CDR3 nucleotides are TGTGCCAGCAGCTTATTTATCGCTAGCGGTTATCCTAATGAGCAGTACTTC. Translation gives CASSLFIASGYPNEQYF.

The table lists this clonotype with a few counts. J is TRBJ2-5 and V is TRBV7-2; D possibly corresponds to TRBD2 (6 bases). CDR3 length equals 15 residues. Germline lookup yields CDR1 SGHTA and CDR2 FQGNSA. Trimming cost V 1 base and J 1 base, with 10 bases left between them. This CDR3 reads CASSLDGDSQETQYF. The CDR3 nucleotides read TGTGCCAGCAGCTTAGACGGGGACTCCCAAGAGACCCAGTACTTC.

This clonotype was counted between two and nine times. The rearrangement uses TRBV5-1 and TRBJ1-1; D is possibly TRBD1 (5 bases). Trimming removed 6 bases from V and 2 bases from J, with 17 bases in between. The CDR3 consists of 15 residues. The germline gives CDR1 SGHRS, CDR2 YFSETQ. CDR3 bases: TGCGCCAGCAACGACGGGGGAAGTAGAAACACTGAAGCTTTCTTT. Protein product: CASNDGGSRNTEAFF.

The V and J genes are TRBV7-2 and TRBJ2-7; TRBD2 agrees at 9 bases. CDR1 and CDR2 (germline): SGHTA, FQGNSA. V lost 3 bases and J lost 3; bases outside the gene matches: 6. This CDR3 region has 15 residues. The CDR3 DNA follows: TGTGCCAGCAGCTTCGGGCTAGCGGGATTCTACGAGCAGTACTTC. It specifies CASSFGLAGFYEQYF.